This is a list of T cell receptor beta chains from one sample in a study of prognosis after radiotherapy for stage I lung cancer. A single record per CDR3 protein comes from TCRdb applying MiXCR to the multiplex PCR reads. The profile shows approximately 35,000 distinct CDR3 sequences, roughly a third of them singletons. The sample consisted of PBMCs, taken before or after stereotactic body radiation therapy (not recorded which). These receptors all stem from a donor aged 50 or older with non-small cell lung cancer. Both conserved end residues are trimmed from each CDR3. Each record gives: V gene, J gene, CDR3 length, CDR3 protein.

V: TRBV20-1; J: TRBJ1-1; length: 12; CDR3: SARGAGVNTEAF
V: TRBV2; J: TRBJ2-2; length: 13; CDR3: ARGTSGGLTGELF
V: TRBV20-1; J: TRBJ2-1; length: 13; CDR3: SARDSSLGLGEQF
V: TRBV6-1; J: TRBJ2-1; length: 11; CDR3: ASRRDRGGEQF
V: TRBV5-1; J: TRBJ2-2; length: 13; CDR3: ASSPRTSGPGELF
V: TRBV5-8; J: TRBJ2-7; length: 12; CDR3: ASNLLDRSLEQY
V: TRBV25-1; J: TRBJ2-1; length: 13; CDR3: ASSPAGAQYNEQF
V: TRBV27; J: TRBJ1-1; length: 13; CDR3: ASSLFWGTGTEAF
V: TRBV6-1; J: TRBJ1-6; length: 11; CDR3: ASSGTGNSPLH
V: TRBV5-1; J: TRBJ1-5; length: 12; CDR3: ASSLEGVNQPQH
V: TRBV10-3; J: TRBJ2-7; length: 13; CDR3: AIRRTSDDSYEQY